The 19 T cell receptor beta chains given below trace back to one sample, sequenced in a study of cytomegalovirus exposure and HLA in healthy donors. PCR employed 60 Vbeta and 13 Jbeta primers. Assay used: immunoSEQ multiplex PCR; TCRdb lists only in-frame clones, some missing. The sample lists about 190,000 clones, 80% to 85% seen once, with 2.2% in the top ten. Material: PBMCs. The source of these receptors is a woman aged 25 to 39 in good health and CMV-seronegative.

The rearrangement uses TRBV6-1 and TRBJ2-7; TRBD2 aligns across 8 bases. The germline V gene has CDR1 MNHNS and CDR2 SASEGT. This CDR3 has 15 residues. The V and J ends lost 7 bases and 1 base, in that order; junction bases with no gene match: 9. CDR3: CASTHSGGRSYEQYF. The CDR3 bases are TGTGCCAGCACTCACTCGGGCGGGAGGTCCTACGAGCAGTACTTC.

V usage is TRBV4-1 and J usage is TRBJ2-1; 9 positions agree with TRBD1. The CDR3 sequence is 17 residues long. Germline V gene lookup returns CDR1 MGHRA and CDR2 YSYEKL. V gave up 2 bases and J gave up 5 bases; unmatched junction bases: 10. CDR3 nucleotide sequence: TGCGCCAGCAGCCAACCTACAGGGGGCAAGGCTAACAATGAGCAGTTCTTC. Translation gives CASSQPTGGKANNEQFF.

In DNA form, the CDR3 reads TGCGCCAGCAGCTTGGGTGCCGGGTTTGAGCAGTTCTTC. This codes for CASSLGAGFEQFF. This sequence joins TRBV5-1 and TRBJ2-1; no reliable D call. Germline-derived CDR1 and CDR2 are SGHRS and YFSETQ. Between the trimmed V and J ends, which lost 0 bases and 9 bases, there was a span of 10 bases. The CDR3 is made up of 13 amino acids.

This sequence joins TRBV7-7 and TRBJ2-5; possibly TRBD2 for D (6 bases). V was shortened by 1 base and J by 5 bases, with 8 bases between the two germline ends. The CDR3 is 13 amino acids. In germline, CDR1 is SSHAT, CDR2 FNYEAQ (reference sequence). Here the CDR3 reads CASSLGGTETQYF. As DNA, the CDR3 is TGTGCCAGCAGCTTAGGGGGGACTGAGACCCAGTACTTC.

The CDR3 here is CASRHLAGHYNEQFF. CDR3 DNA sequence: TGCGCCAGCAGACACCTAGCGGGGCACTACAATGAGCAGTTCTTC. The genes are TRBV10-1 and TRBJ2-1, with 9 bases matching TRBD2. Germline loops: CDR1 WNHNN, CDR2 SYGVQD (reference sequence). The CDR3 length is 15 residues. Trimming at V came to 6 bases and at J to 3 bases, leaving 6 bases not matched to a gene.

The chain uses TRBV4-1 and TRBJ2-1; TRBD2 agrees at 11 bases. The CDR3 covers 19 residues. Germline-derived CDR1 and CDR2 are MGHRA and YSYEKL. Trimming at V came to 1 base and at J to 2 bases, leaving 10 bases not matched to a gene. DNA of the CDR3: TGCGCCAGCAGCCAAGGTCTTCTAGCGGGAGGTCGGGCCTACAATGAGCAGTTCTTC. It codes for CASSQGLLAGGRAYNEQFF.

The chain uses TRBV5-1 and TRBJ1-1; 7 nucleotides match TRBD1. The CDR3 extends over 17 amino acids. Germline CDR1 is SGHRS and CDR2 is YFSETQ. V lost 0 bases to trimming and J lost 0 bases; unmatched junction nucleotides: 8. The CDR3 DNA follows: TGCGCCAGCAGCTTGGCAAAGCTACAGGGGCTGAACACTGAAGCTTTCTTT. Residues: CASSLAKLQGLNTEAFF.

V is TRBV5-8 and J is TRBJ1-5; 9 bases are a match to TRBD1. This CDR3 has 15 amino acids. Per the germline V gene, CDR1 is SGHTS and CDR2 is YDEGEE. V gave up 3 bases and J gave up 3 bases; unmatched junction bases: 4. The CDR3 DNA sequence: TGTGCCAGCAGCTGGGGACAGGGCGACAATCAGCCCCAGCATTTT. It translates to CASSWGQGDNQPQHF. Combining the CDR3 with reference TRBV5-8 and TRBJ1-5 gives the whole variable domain EAGVTQSPTHLIKTRGQQATLRCSPISGHTSVYWYQQALGLGLQFLLWYDEGEERNRGNFPPRFSGRQFPNYSSELNVNALELEDSALYLCASSWGQGDNQPQHFGDGTRLSIL.

This chain connects TRBV10-3 to TRBJ2-1; TRBD2 agrees at 13 bases. The ends lost 11 bases at V and 0 bases at J; junction bases unmatched: 7. The CDR3 loop spans 16 amino acids. Germline V gene lookup returns CDR1 ENHRY and CDR2 SYGVKD. CDR3 amino acids: CASGTSGESSYNEQFF. The CDR3 DNA follows: TGTGCCTCCGGGACTAGCGGGGAGAGCTCCTACAATGAGCAGTTCTTC.

V gene TRBV7-2 combines with J gene TRBJ2-7; D is possibly TRBD1 (5 bases). Germline V gene data show CDR1 as SGHTA and CDR2 as FQGNSA. V gave up 2 bases and J gave up 7 bases, with 15 bases separating them. The CDR3 totals 14 residues. This chain's CDR3 is CASSLYVGPGEQYF. In DNA, the CDR3 is TGTGCCAGCAGCTTATATGTGGGGCCAGGGGAGCAGTACTTC.

The V and J genes are TRBV7-2 and TRBJ2-1; D gene uncertain. Germline lookup yields CDR1 SGHTA and CDR2 FQGNSA. This CDR3 has 12 residues. With 1 base removed from V and 9 bases from J, the gap between germline ends came to 7 bases. The CDR3 reads CASSLVVFEQFF. The CDR3 bases are TGTGCCAGCAGCTTAGTAGTCTTTGAGCAGTTCTTC.

The chain links TRBV19 to TRBJ1-3, with D maybe TRBD1 (6 bases). The length of the CDR3 is 16 residues. Germline-derived CDR1 and CDR2 are LNHDA and SQIVND (reference sequence). V lost 6 bases and J lost 0, with 15 bases in between. The CDR3 DNA sequence: TGTGCCAGTAGGAGGGACACCGTGAGCTCTGGAAACACCATATATTTT. Translating it yields CASRRDTVSSGNTIYF.

The chain uses TRBV27 and TRBJ1-2; 10 bases match TRBD1. The CDR3 loop spans 17 amino acids. CDR1 is MNHEY and CDR2 is SMNVEV in the germline V gene (reference sequence). With V trimmed by 3 bases and J by 6 bases, 13 bases remained unmatched. The CDR3 sequence: CASSFWGQGQRGDGYTF. The CDR3 DNA reads TGTGCCAGCAGTTTTTGGGGACAGGGGCAGAGGGGGGATGGCTACACCTTC.

This clone appeared a single time. This rearrangement joins TRBV28 to TRBJ2-2; 9 bases map to TRBD1. The germline CDR1 and CDR2 sequences are MDHEN and SYDVKM. The J segment lost 4 bases and the V segment lost 6 bases, leaving 9 bases of the junction unmatched. The CDR3 extends over 16 amino acids. The CDR3 protein is CASSKPGQGTTGELFF. Here the CDR3 DNA reads TGTGCCAGCAGCAAGCCGGGACAGGGTACCACCGGGGAGCTGTTTTTT.

V gene TRBV28 combines with J gene TRBJ2-4; 7 bases map to TRBD1. The length of the CDR3 is 15 residues. The germline V gene has CDR1 MDHEN and CDR2 SYDVKM. The junction had 11 bases not matched to a gene; V was cut back by 6 bases and J by 6 bases. The CDR3 reads CASSRRQGLLNIQYF. CDR3 coding DNA: TGTGCCAGCAGCCGGAGACAGGGATTGTTAAACATTCAGTACTTC.

The chain recombines TRBV4-3 with TRBJ2-7; TRBD1 aligns across 10 bases. Germline loops: CDR1 LGHNA, CDR2 YSLEER. The CDR3 spans 15 residues. V lost 4 bases to trimming and J lost 2 bases; unmatched junction nucleotides: 5. The CDR3 coding sequence is TGCGCCAGCAGCCCGACAGGGGGCGGCACCTACGAGCAGTACTTC. Amino acid sequence: CASSPTGGGTYEQYF.

This clone came up once. At one end, the junction sequence differs from germline, possibly due to a read error. The chain uses TRBV29-1 and TRBJ2-4; 11 positions match TRBD1. Germline loops: CDR1 SQVTM, CDR2 ANQGSEA. The length of the CDR3 is 15 residues. CDR3: CSVEGDRGAKNSQYF. The DNA of the CDR3 is TGCAGCGTTGAGGGGGACAGGGGGGCCAAAAACAGTCAGTACTTC. Supplemented by reference TRBV29-1 and TRBJ2-4, the full variable domain reads SAVISQKPSRDICQRGTSLTIQCQVDSQVTMMFWYRQQPGQSLTLIATANQGSEATYESGFVIDKFPISRPNLTFSTLTVSNMSPEDSSIYLCSVEGDRGAKNSQYFGAGTRLSVL.

This chain joins TRBV2 and TRBJ1-3; D gene uncertain. The CDR3 length is 13 residues. Germline V CDR1 and CDR2: SNHLY, FYNNEI. V shed 5 bases and J shed 7 bases, with 12 bases lying between them. The CDR3 is CASSRGVENTIYF. For the CDR3, the DNA is TGTGCCAGCAGTCGCGGGGTGGAGAACACCATATATTTT.

The rearrangement uses TRBV2 and TRBJ2-2, with a tentative D call TRBD1 (5 bases). V shed 6 bases and J shed 6 bases, with 11 bases lying between them. Germline V gives CDR1 SNHLY, CDR2 FYNNEI. This CDR3 is built from 13 residues. CDR3 sequence reads: CASRHRSAGELFF. CDR3 DNA sequence: TGTGCCAGCAGACACAGGAGCGCCGGGGAGCTGTTTTTT.